Following are 20 T cell receptor beta chains from one sample sequenced in a study of regulatory T cells in long-lasting Graves disease. Specified time point: persistent/refractory GD, antithyroid drugs over 5 years with positive TRAb. Generation of the TCR library employed RNA extracted from PBMCs. iRepertoire HTBI primers and Arm-PCR of CDR3 regions built TCR beta libraries. TCRdb re-called the multiplex PCR reads through MiXCR, storing one row per CDR3 protein. The sample contains hundreds of thousands of distinct CDR3 sequences, roughly a fifth of which appear only once. The specimen was peripheral blood mononuclear cells (PBMCs), collected when the disease was refractory, from a patient treated with antithyroid drugs. All receptors come from a female donor with Graves disease.

This clonotype was seen a handful of times. The chain couples TRBV28 to TRBJ2-3; possibly TRBD2 for D (6 bases). The germline V and J ends were trimmed by 3 bases and 2 bases, with 12 bases remaining between them. The CDR3 has 15 amino acids. The V gene's germline CDR1 is MDHEN and CDR2 SYDVKM. CDR3 bases: TGTGCCAGCAGTTTGGGGGGACTTTCCACAGATACGCAGTATTTT. It yields the protein CASSLGGLSTDTQYF.

This clonotype was seen at least ten times. This sequence joins TRBV20-1 and TRBJ1-5, with D perhaps matching TRBD1 (5 bases). Trimming shortened V by 5 bases and J by 4 bases, and 12 bases separated the two germline ends. The CDR3 has 13 amino acids. Germline CDR1 DFQATT, CDR2 SNEGSKA (reference sequence). The CDR3 nucleotides read TGCAGTGCTCCCCGGGCAGGGAATCAGCCCCAGCATTTT. Translating gives CSAPRAGNQPQHF.

This clonotype was counted at least ten times. The chain uses TRBV6-1 and TRBJ1-1; D gene unclear. Germline CDR1 reads MNHNS; CDR2 reads SASEGT. CDR3 length equals 11 residues. The V gene lost 10 bases and the J gene lost 7 bases, with 13 bases spanning the gap. CDR3 loop: CATRRASEAFF. In nucleotides, the CDR3 is TGTGCCACCCGGAGGGCAAGTGAAGCTTTCTTT.

This clonotype was picked up one time. The V and J genes are TRBV11-2 and TRBJ2-5; TRBD1 matches at 8 bases. The J call may be mistaken, given a closer DNA end match to TRBJ2-1. CDR1 and CDR2 from the germline V gene are SGHAT and FQNNGV. CDR3 length: 16 amino acids. Here the CDR3 DNA reads TGTGCCAGCAGCTTAGTTCGGACAGGGATCCACAATGAGCAGTTCTTC. Protein product: CASSLVRTGIHNEQFF.

This clonotype has a handful of counts. The V and J genes are TRBV20-1 and TRBJ1-6, with D perhaps TRBD1 (5 bases). V lost 5 bases, J lost 0 bases, and 14 bases lay in between. The V gene's germline CDR1 is DFQATT and CDR2 SNEGSKA (reference sequence). The CDR3 has 16 amino acids. CDR3 region: CSASTGFSSYNSPLHF. In DNA form, the CDR3 reads TGCAGTGCTTCTACAGGTTTCAGCTCCTATAATTCACCCCTCCACTTT.

This clonotype showed up many times. The J gene is TRBJ1-2, the V gene TRBV28; tentative D call: TRBD1 (6 bases). Germline loops: CDR1 MDHEN, CDR2 SYDVKM. This CDR3 is built from 18 residues. Deletions cut 6 bases from V and 2 bases from J, with 25 bases between. CDR3 DNA: TGTGCCAGCAGGTTCGGGACAAGGAAGAGTAGGCCCAACTATGGCTACACCTTC. Translation: CASRFGTRKSRPNYGYTF.

This clonotype was counted many times. V usage is TRBV2 and J usage is TRBJ2-4, with D perhaps matching TRBD1 or TRBD2 (5 bases each). Per germline, CDR1 SNHLY and CDR2 FYNNEI. Trimming took off 3 bases at V and 6 bases at J, with 9 bases between the two ends. The CDR3 sequence is 13 residues long. This CDR3 is CASSDGGPNIQYF. The CDR3 DNA is TGTGCCAGCAGTGATGGGGGACCAAACATTCAGTACTTC.

This clonotype was seen many times. The gene calls are TRBV11-2 and TRBJ2-5; D call uncertain. Germline assignment: CDR1 SGHAT and CDR2 FQNNGV. This CDR3 spans 15 amino acids. V lost 5 bases and J 3 bases, leaving 16 bases between the germline ends. CDR3 in amino acids: CASSPDITRKETQYF. The CDR3 DNA follows: TGTGCCAGCAGCCCGGATATTACGAGAAAAGAGACCCAGTACTTC.

This clonotype occurred many times. Mismatch with germline at one junction end may stem from a read error. V gene TRBV20-1 combines with J gene TRBJ1-1, with TRBD1 as a possible D gene (5 bases). The CDR3 is 8 residues long. Germline CDR1 reads DFQATT; CDR2 reads SNEGSKA (reference sequence). DNA for the CDR3: TGCAGTGCTAGAGGACAGAAGTTT. It is translated as CSARGQKF.

This clonotype showed up many times. The V and J genes are TRBV6-1 and TRBJ1-2; D unclear. Germline V CDR1 and CDR2: MNHNS, SASEGT. The CDR3 has 13 amino acids. V was pared by 0 bases and J by 8 bases, with 10 bases between. The DNA of the CDR3 is TGTGCCAGCAGTGAAGCGGCGGCCCTAGGCTACACCTTC. Translating it yields CASSEAAALGYTF.

This chain uses TRBV7-2 with TRBJ1-5; perhaps TRBD1 as D (5 bases). V dropped 5 bases and J dropped 0 bases, with 11 bases sitting between them. The CDR3 length is 15 residues. Germline CDR1 and CDR2: SGHTA and FQGNSA. The CDR3 bases are TGTGCCAGCAGCATAGAGGGGACTAGCAATCAGCCCCAGCATTTT. Encoded protein: CASSIEGTSNQPQHF.

This clonotype was seen more than once but under ten times. V gene TRBV5-1 combines with J gene TRBJ2-2, with D maybe TRBD2 (5 bases). The CDR3 is made up of 14 amino acids. CDR1 and CDR2 (germline): SGHRS, YFSETQ. The V and J ends lost 4 bases and 3 bases respectively, with 10 bases between them. In nucleotides, the CDR3 is TGCGCCAGCAGCGATAGCGTGGACACCGGGGAGCTGTTTTTT. Residues: CASSDSVDTGELFF.

The V gene is TRBV5-1, the J gene TRBJ1-2; tentative D call: TRBD1 (5 bases). Germline CDR1 SGHRS, CDR2 YFSETQ. CDR3 size: 16 residues. V shed 4 bases and J shed 2 bases, with 18 bases lying between them. The CDR3 loop reads CASSLGGGTTNYGYTF. The CDR3 nucleotides read TGCGCCAGCAGCCTAGGTGGGGGTACAACGAACTATGGCTACACCTTC.

This clonotype was found many times. V is TRBV6-1 and J is TRBJ1-5; possible D gene TRBD1, 5 bases. The CDR3 runs 18 residues. Germline-derived CDR1 and CDR2 are MNHNS and SASEGT. The V and J ends lost 2 bases and 0 bases respectively, with 17 bases between them. The CDR3 coding sequence is TGTGCCAGCAGTGAATTTATGAAGGGGTATCGTAGCAATCAGCCCCAGCATTTT. Translation: CASSEFMKGYRSNQPQHF.

The chain employs TRBV5-1 and TRBJ2-7; 11 bases align to TRBD2. V lost 5 bases and J lost 4; bases outside the gene matches: 5. This CDR3 region has 14 residues. Germline V CDR1 and CDR2: SGHRS, YFSETQ. CDR3 protein: CASRPSGRSYEQYF. Here the CDR3 DNA reads TGCGCCAGCAGGCCTAGCGGGAGGTCGTACGAGCAGTACTTC.

This clonotype was observed at least ten times. V and J are TRBV6-1 and TRBJ1-3; TRBD1 matches 7 bases. Germline-derived CDR1 and CDR2 are MNHNS and SASEGT. There are 19 residues in the CDR3. J gave up 1 base and V 1 base, and 13 bases lay outside the gene matches. As DNA, the CDR3 is TGTGCCAGCAGTGAAGTAAAGGGGGCGCGGTGGGGATCTGGAAACACCATATATTTT. Translating gives CASSEVKGARWGSGNTIYF.

This rearrangement joins TRBV24-1 to TRBJ1-5, with D unresolved. In germline, CDR1 is KGHDR, CDR2 SFDVKD. The ends were cut back, 4 bases at V and 5 bases at J, with 5 bases in the middle. The CDR3 is 12 residues long. In nucleotides, the CDR3 is TGTGCCACCAGTGACCCCGATCAGCCCCAGCATTTT. This sequence encodes CATSDPDQPQHF.

The chain uses TRBV20-1 and TRBJ1-2; D remains ambiguous. With 4 bases removed from V and 5 bases from J, the gap between germline ends came to 14 bases. This CDR3 spans 13 amino acids. The V gene's germline CDR1 is DFQATT and CDR2 SNEGSKA (reference sequence). The chain's CDR3 is CSANVRLSYGYTF. The CDR3 DNA reads as TGCAGTGCTAATGTTCGGCTTTCTTATGGCTACACCTTC.

The chain has TRBV18 and TRBJ1-1; TRBD1 aligns across 7 bases. Germline V CDR1 and CDR2: KGHSH, LQKENI. CDR3 length equals 14 residues. V was pared by 3 bases and J by 8 bases, with 9 bases of the junction left unmatched. CDR3 sequence (DNA): TGTGCCAGCTCACCGTTCGGACAGGCACCCGAAGCTTTCTTT. Its translation: CASSPFGQAPEAFF.

The chain recombines TRBV5-1 with TRBJ1-1; D unclear. The V gene lost 1 base and the J gene lost 1 base, with 11 bases spanning the gap. Per the germline V gene, CDR1 is SGHRS and CDR2 is YFSETQ. The CDR3 has 15 amino acids. The CDR3 spells CASSLFGGPNTEAFF. CDR3 DNA: TGCGCCAGCAGCTTGTTCGGAGGGCCGAACACTGAAGCTTTCTTT.